These T cell receptor beta chains were read from a single sample in a study of siplizumab effects on memory and regulatory T cells. Using immunoSEQ multiplex PCR, the repertoire was profiled, and TCRdb retains in-frame clones only, with some absent. The repertoire consists of roughly 100,000 clones, with under 95% occurring once and the leading ten covering approximately 5.9%. The sequenced sample consisted of CD8+ T cells sorted from blood. The receptor set was obtained from a human donor in good health. CDR3s include the opening cysteine and the closing phenylalanine or tryptophan. D genes are given only for firm matches. Part of the rows lack a size; the others show once, few, many or a class for expanded clones.

TRBV6-5	TRBJ2-3	few	NA	CASSYGSSTDTQYF	TGTGCCAGCAGTTACGGATCTAGCACAGATACGCAGTATTTT
TRBV7-9	TRBJ2-5	few	NA	CASSITEIETQYF	TGTGCCAGCAGCATAACAGAGATTGAGACCCAGTACTTC
TRBV9	TRBJ2-5	NA	NA	CASSPGSAQETQYF	TGTGCCAGCAGCCCCGGCTCAGCTCAAGAGACCCAGTACTTC
TRBV6-5	TRBJ1-6	NA	NA	CASTRQYNSPLHF	TGTGCCAGCACCAGACAGTATAATTCACCCCTCCACTTT
TRBV7-9	TRBJ2-7	NA	NA	CASSLSTGLNEQYF	TGTGCCAGCAGCTTGTCAACAGGGCTCAACGAGCAGTACTTC
TRBV9	TRBJ1-3	few	NA	CASSVEQGRDTIYF	TGTGCCAGCAGCGTAGAGCAGGGTCGGGACACCATATATTTT
TRBV29-1	TRBJ2-1	NA	NA	CSVAPGTNSYNEQFF	TGCAGCGTTGCCCCGGGGACCAACTCCTACAATGAGCAGTTCTTC
TRBV9	TRBJ2-7	NA	NA	CASSGDPIYEQYF	TGTGCCAGCAGCGGGGATCCGATCTACGAGCAGTACTTC
TRBV6-5	TRBJ2-2	NA	NA	CASSYQGPTGELFF	TGTGCCAGCAGTTATCAGGGTCCGACCGGGGAGCTGTTTTTT
TRBV5-6	TRBJ1-1	NA	NA	CASSQTGTEAFF	TGTGCCAGCAGCCAAACAGGGACTGAAGCTTTCTTT
TRBV2	TRBJ2-7	once	TRBD2	CASSGGGTSLYEQYF	TGTGCCAGCAGTGGGGGAGGGACCAGCCTGTACGAGCAGTACTTC
TRBV19	TRBJ2-1	NA	NA	CASGFIEQFF	TGTGCCAGTGGGTTTATTGAGCAGTTCTTC
TRBV27	TRBJ2-7	NA	NA	CASSLRTPVYEQYF	TGTGCCAGCAGTTTACGGACACCCGTCTACGAGCAGTACTTC
TRBV27	TRBJ1-1	NA	NA	CASSLAPFTEAFF	TGTGCCAGCAGTTTAGCGCCTTTCACTGAAGCTTTCTTT
TRBV5-1	TRBJ2-2	NA	NA	CASTALTGELFF	TGCGCCAGCACCGCCCTCACCGGGGAGCTGTTTTTT
TRBV29-1	TRBJ1-3	NA	TRBD1	CSVDIPDRGNTIYF	TGCAGCGTTGATATCCCGGACAGGGGAAACACCATATATTTT
TRBV27	TRBJ1-2	NA	NA	CASSLLPGVGYTF	TGTGCCAGCAGTTTACTCCCAGGGGTTGGCTACACCTTC
TRBV5-6	TRBJ1-2	NA	TRBD1	CASSWGTGDYGYTF	TGTGCCAGCAGCTGGGGGACAGGGGACTATGGCTACACCTTC
TRBV9	TRBJ2-4	once	TRBD1	CASSSSGTGTIQYF	TGTGCCAGCAGCTCTTCCGGGACAGGGACCATTCAGTACTTC
TRBV6-5	TRBJ2-1	NA	TRBD2	CASASVGGNEQFF	TGTGCCAGCGCGAGCGTGGGAGGGAATGAGCAGTTCTTC
TRBV5-4	TRBJ1-3	NA	TRBD1	CASSRRGQGGGNTIYF	TGTGCCAGCAGCCGCCGAGGACAGGGAGGTGGAAACACCATATATTTT
TRBV7-9	TRBJ1-4	NA	TRBD1	CASSLAGGQGSEKLFF	TGTGCCAGCAGCTTAGCGGGGGGACAGGGGTCTGAAAAACTGTTTTTT
TRBV7-9	TRBJ1-1	NA	NA	CASSSRTGNTEAFF	TGTGCCAGCAGCTCTCGGACCGGGAACACTGAAGCTTTCTTT
TRBV19	TRBJ2-3	NA	TRBD2	CASSIEASGDSADTQYF	TGTGCCAGTAGTATAGAGGCTAGCGGGGACTCCGCGGATACGCAGTATTTT
TRBV4-3	TRBJ2-7	NA	TRBD1	CASSQDWTGLNEQYF	TGCGCCAGCAGCCAAGACTGGACAGGGCTGAACGAGCAGTACTTC
TRBV5-6	TRBJ2-7	NA	TRBD1	CASTPGQGSYEQYF	TGTGCCAGCACGCCGGGACAGGGATCCTACGAGCAGTACTTC
TRBV28	TRBJ1-2	NA	NA	CASSPHPDRAVYGYTF	TGTGCCAGCAGTCCTCACCCGGACAGAGCCGTCTATGGCTACACCTTC
TRBV7-3	TRBJ2-1	NA	TRBD2	CASSRGLAGEQFF	TGTGCCAGCAGCCGAGGACTAGCGGGTGAGCAGTTCTTC
TRBV4-2	TRBJ1-2	few	NA	CASSLDGGTGVFNYGYTF	TGTGCCAGCAGCTTGGACGGGGGCACCGGGGTATTTAACTATGGCTACACCTTC